Following are 18 T cell receptor beta chains from one sample sequenced in a study of shared clonotypes between healthy human individuals (dated by TCRdb to 2020 to 2022). For the CD8 naive samples, CD45RO-negative cells were positively selected for CCR7, yielding a CD45RA+CCR7+ population from which TemRA cells were excluded. Libraries were constructed by the immunoSEQ multiplex PCR assay. The clones in this table, taken by TCRdb from immuneACCESS, are in-frame only. Not every clone is retained; where verified, under half of the shortfall comes from an unresolved V gene, and the cause of the rest is unknown. This sample lists roughly 1,800,000 clones; around 96% were detected once. The ten largest clones capture 0.95% to 1.5% of the sample. Sequencing input: naive CD8+ T cells sorted from blood. The label giving this sample's cell subset or site can be read as: CD45RA+CCR7+. The receptors originated from a man in his late teens or twenties in good health.

J is TRBJ1-2 and V is TRBV9; no clear D gene. The CDR3 totals 14 residues. V gave up 0 bases and J gave up 1 base, with 7 bases separating them. The V gene's germline CDR1 is SGDLS and CDR2 YYNGEE. In DNA form, the CDR3 reads TGTGCCAGCAGCGTAGACGTCAGTAACTATGGCTACACCTTC. It encodes CASSVDVSNYGYTF.

V gene TRBV10-2 combines with J gene TRBJ2-1; D unclear. V was cut by 4 bases and J by 2 bases, with 18 bases left in between. The CDR3 runs 17 residues. Germline CDR1 is WSHSY and CDR2 is SAAADI. The chain's CDR3 is CASSGPTSGVTYNEQFF. In nucleotides, the CDR3 is TGCGCCAGCAGTGGGCCTACTTCAGGAGTTACCTACAATGAGCAGTTCTTC.

The chain employs TRBV6-1 and TRBJ2-7; tentatively, D is TRBD2 (5 bases). V dropped 3 bases and J dropped 3 bases, with 6 bases sitting between them. The CDR3 runs to 12 residues. Germline loops: CDR1 MNHNS, CDR2 SASEGT. CDR3 coding DNA: TGTGCCAGCAGTGACCGGGACTACGAGCAGTACTTC. Amino acids: CASSDRDYEQYF.

The J gene is TRBJ2-5, the V gene TRBV27; 16 bases are shared with TRBD2. The CDR3 sequence is 20 residues long. Germline trimming cut 2 bases from V and 7 bases from J; bases unmatched to any gene: 16. Germline CDR1 is MNHEY and CDR2 is SMNVEV (reference sequence). CDR3 amino acids: CASSLRRGLAGGPERGTQYF. The CDR3 region has the DNA TGTGCCAGCAGTTTAAGGCGGGGACTAGCGGGAGGGCCTGAAAGGGGGACCCAGTACTTC.

The chain carries TRBV10-1 and TRBJ1-6; D gene uncertain. Germline CDR1 is WNHNN and CDR2 is SYGVQD (reference sequence). The germline V and J ends were trimmed by 5 bases and 4 bases, with 18 bases remaining between them. The CDR3 is 17 residues long. Written as DNA, the CDR3 is TGCGCCAGCAGTCCCTTACAGAGTAGAGTTTATAATTCACCCCTCCACTTT. Translation: CASSPLQSRVYNSPLHF.

V usage is TRBV7-9 and J usage is TRBJ2-1; D might be TRBD1 or TRBD2, each matching 6 bases. V dropped 5 bases and J dropped 4 bases, with 21 bases sitting between them. The CDR3 covers 17 residues. CDR1 is SEHNR, CDR2 FQNEAQ, per germline (reference sequence). The CDR3 protein is CASSPSGLRGVYNEQFF. CDR3 nucleotides: TGTGCCAGCAGCCCCTCAGGGCTTAGGGGGGTTTACAATGAGCAGTTCTTC.

This chain joins TRBV19 and TRBJ1-6, with D tentatively TRBD1 (5 bases). Germline V gene data show CDR1 as LNHDA and CDR2 as SQIVND (reference sequence). With 4 bases removed from V and 9 bases from J, the gap between germline ends came to 19 bases. This CDR3 has 16 amino acids. The CDR3 coding sequence is TGTGCCAGTAGTAATGAGCCGGGACCGGGAGGTTCACCCCTCCACTTT. The encoded protein is CASSNEPGPGGSPLHF. The complete variable domain, with remaining parts taken from reference TRBV19 and TRBJ1-6, reads DGGITQSPKYLFRKEGQNVTLSCEQNLNHDAMYWYRQDPGQGLRLIYYSQIVNDFQKGDIAEGYSVSREKKESFPLTVTSAQKNPTAFYLCASSNEPGPGGSPLHFGNGTRLTVT.

Concerning this clone itself: This may be a read error, as it is one base from a much larger clone. In the same sample, other DNA sequences code for this CDR3. The chain joins TRBV7-9 to TRBJ2-7; D not certain. Germline CDR1 SEHNR, CDR2 FQNEAQ (reference sequence). The CDR3 extends over 11 amino acids. CDR3 residues: CASSFSHEQYF. Written as DNA, the CDR3 is TGTGCCAGCAGCTTCTCCCACGAGCAGTACTTC.

The sample holds one count of this clone. The V gene is TRBV5-1, the J gene TRBJ2-1; D possibly uses TRBD1 or TRBD2 (6 bases each). Trimming shortened V by 6 bases and J by 12 bases, and 19 bases separated the two germline ends. The CDR3 totals 13 residues. The germline gives CDR1 SGHRS, CDR2 YFSETQ. The CDR3 region is CASIHLPRGLQFF. The DNA of the CDR3 is TGCGCCAGCATCCACCTCCCCCGGGGGCTGCAGTTCTTC.

The V gene is TRBV9, the J gene TRBJ2-7; TRBD2 might be the D (6 bases). Germline V lookup: CDR1 SGDLS, CDR2 YYNGEE. There are 15 residues in the CDR3. Trimming removed 4 bases at V and 1 base at J, with 15 bases between. CDR3 region: CASSPEWGVSYEQYF. CDR3 bases: TGTGCCAGCAGCCCAGAGTGGGGGGTTTCCTACGAGCAGTACTTC.

The V gene is TRBV6-1, the J gene TRBJ2-7; D is perhaps TRBD2 (6 bases). The ends were cut back, 1 base at V and 0 bases at J, with 13 bases in the middle. The CDR3 has 16 residues. The germline gives CDR1 MNHNS, CDR2 SASEGT. CDR3 protein: CASSEDDSGFSYEQYF. DNA of the CDR3: TGTGCCAGCAGTGAAGATGATAGCGGATTCTCCTACGAGCAGTACTTC.

On this clone itself: Distinct nucleotide sequences in the sample also encode this CDR3. V usage is TRBV9 and J usage is TRBJ2-7, with 9 bases identical to TRBD1. Germline CDR1 and CDR2: SGDLS and YYNGEE. The CDR3 is made up of 14 amino acids. With V trimmed by 3 bases and J by 4 bases, 5 bases remained unmatched. The CDR3 spells CASSEGQGGYEQYF. Here the CDR3 DNA reads TGTGCCAGCAGCGAGGGACAGGGAGGGTACGAGCAGTACTTC.

A remark on this clone: Other DNA sequences in this sample translate to the same CDR3. The gene calls are TRBV13 and TRBJ2-5; D gene uncertain. The germline V gene has CDR1 PRHDT and CDR2 FYEKMQ (reference sequence). The V gene lost 2 bases and the J gene lost 4 bases, with 8 bases spanning the gap. The CDR3 extends over 13 amino acids. In DNA form, the CDR3 reads TGTGCCAGCAGCTTATCAGGTGGAGAGACCCAGTACTTC. Its protein product is CASSLSGGETQYF.

The chain is built from TRBV30 and TRBJ1-1; D is ambiguous. V was clipped by 4 bases and J by 5 bases, with 11 bases between them. This CDR3 comprises 12 residues. Germline values: CDR1 GTSNPN, CDR2 SVGIG (reference sequence). CDR3 protein: CAWTFGGTEAFF. The CDR3 nucleotides read TGTGCCTGGACCTTCGGAGGGACTGAAGCTTTCTTT.

The chain uses TRBV19 and TRBJ2-3; maybe TRBD1 (5 bases). Trimming cost V 0 bases and J 2 bases, with 9 bases left between them. Germline V CDR1 and CDR2: LNHDA, SQIVND (reference sequence). The CDR3 totals 15 residues. CDR3 sequence: CASSIEAGNTDTQYF. Written as DNA, the CDR3 is TGTGCCAGTAGTATAGAGGCAGGGAACACAGATACGCAGTATTTT.

This clone occurred once. This chain connects TRBV10-3 to TRBJ2-2; either TRBD1 or TRBD2 may fit D (5 bases each). The CDR3 has 13 amino acids. CDR1 and CDR2 (germline): ENHRY, SYGVKD. Trimming took off 7 bases at V and 5 bases at J, with 11 bases between the two ends. The chain's CDR3 is CAINARETGELFF. In DNA form, the CDR3 reads TGTGCCATCAATGCCAGGGAGACCGGGGAGCTGTTTTTT.

The chain couples TRBV7-9 to TRBJ1-2; a possible D gene is TRBD1 (6 bases). CDR1 SEHNR and CDR2 FQNEAQ come from the germline V gene (reference sequence). The length of the CDR3 is 15 residues. V was pared by 2 bases and J by 3 bases, with 13 bases between. The CDR3 is CASSLTADRYYGYTF. CDR3 DNA: TGTGCCAGCAGCTTAACCGCGGACAGATACTATGGCTACACCTTC.

The J gene is TRBJ1-2, the V gene TRBV28; 7 bases are a match to TRBD1. CDR1 and CDR2 (germline): MDHEN, SYDVKM. Trimming at V came to 4 bases and at J to 12 bases, leaving 5 bases not matched to a gene. The CDR3 has 11 amino acids. In DNA, the CDR3 is TGTGCCAGCAGTTCCGGGACAGAGGACACCTTC. This sequence encodes CASSSGTEDTF.